This TCR beta chain was obtained from a study of blood T cells in healthy people across ages. Study findings and constraints: Researchers judged that diversity estimates from one million T cells fell short of true values.

As concerns this clonotype: The antigen is undetermined.

A J-beta primer mix and a sample-barcoded 5' primer were used in a second PCR of roughly 6 to 11 cycles. Using its own MiXCR run on the 5' RACE reads, TCRdb lists one record per CDR3 protein. The table has 1.5 million to 2 million distinct CDR3 sequences, 25% to 30% seen once. Sequencing input: blood. This sequence originates from a woman aged 30 to 39 in good health.

The CDR3 region is CASSSTIGRGDIQYF. CDR3 DNA sequence: TGTGCCAGCAGCTCGACGATCGGGAGGGGGGACATTCAGTACTTC. The rearrangement uses TRBV11-2 and TRBJ2-4, with TRBD2 identical over 8 bases. Germline CDR1 and CDR2: SGHAT and FQNNGV. CDR3 length: 15 residues. Germline trimming cut 4 bases from V and 8 bases from J; bases unmatched to any gene: 10.